This T cell receptor (beta chain) was captured in a study of CD8+ T cells in alopecia areata. Study overall: The drug, oral tofacitinib, was given to treated patients at 5 to 10 mg twice daily.

Extraction of RNA preceded its reverse transcription into cDNA, which served as the sequencing template. TCRdb's table, derived via immunoSEQ multiplex PCR, lists solely in-frame clones and lacks some. This sample has over 200,000 clones, with more than 45% found just once. The CDR3 has 15 residues. Germline loops: CDR1 SGHTA, CDR2 FQGNSA. The V gene lost 1 base and the J gene lost 1 base, with 8 bases spanning the gap. V usage is TRBV7-2 and J usage is TRBJ1-5; TRBD1 might be the D (6 bases). Sequencing was performed on CD4+ T cells sorted from blood, taken at week 0. This TCR was sampled from a human donor with alopecia areata. In DNA, the CDR3 is TGTGCCAGCAGCTTAGGGGGGGCGAGCAATCAGCCCCAGCATTTT. This codes for CASSLGGASNQPQHF.